The T cell receptor beta chain under discussion was sequenced for a study of response to subunit inactivated influenza vaccine. TCRdb used MiXCR to reprocess the RT-PCR reads, holding one entry per CDR3 protein. The sample lists more than 550,000 distinct CDR3 sequences, approximately 12% seen once, with 10% in the top ten. Germline CDR1 SGHRS, CDR2 YFSETQ. The CDR3 consists of 14 residues. The V end lost 1 base, the J end lost 6 bases, and 10 bases lay between the germline ends. This clonotype was seen a few times. Sample: PBMCs from blood, taken on the day of vaccination. This clonotype was obtained from a man aged 50 or older who received an inactivated influenza vaccine. The chain couples TRBV5-1 to TRBJ2-2; D may match TRBD1 or TRBD2 (5 bases each). The CDR3 region is CASSLISGPGELFF. The CDR3 coding sequence is TGCGCCAGCAGCTTGATATCGGGGCCCGGGGAGCTGTTTTTT.